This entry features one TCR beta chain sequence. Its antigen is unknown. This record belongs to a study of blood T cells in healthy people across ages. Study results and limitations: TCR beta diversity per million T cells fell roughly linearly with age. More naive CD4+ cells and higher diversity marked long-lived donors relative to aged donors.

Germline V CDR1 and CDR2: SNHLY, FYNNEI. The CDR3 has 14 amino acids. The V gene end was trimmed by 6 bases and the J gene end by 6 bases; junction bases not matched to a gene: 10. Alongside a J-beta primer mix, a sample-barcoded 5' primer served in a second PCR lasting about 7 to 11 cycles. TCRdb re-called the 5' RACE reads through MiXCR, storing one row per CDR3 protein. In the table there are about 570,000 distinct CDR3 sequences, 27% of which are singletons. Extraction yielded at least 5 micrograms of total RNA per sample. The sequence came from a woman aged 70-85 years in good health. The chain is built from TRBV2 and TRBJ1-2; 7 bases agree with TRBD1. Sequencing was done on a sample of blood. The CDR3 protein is CASSLRQGVNGYTF. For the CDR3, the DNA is TGTGCCAGCAGCCTGAGGCAGGGGGTCAATGGCTACACCTTC.